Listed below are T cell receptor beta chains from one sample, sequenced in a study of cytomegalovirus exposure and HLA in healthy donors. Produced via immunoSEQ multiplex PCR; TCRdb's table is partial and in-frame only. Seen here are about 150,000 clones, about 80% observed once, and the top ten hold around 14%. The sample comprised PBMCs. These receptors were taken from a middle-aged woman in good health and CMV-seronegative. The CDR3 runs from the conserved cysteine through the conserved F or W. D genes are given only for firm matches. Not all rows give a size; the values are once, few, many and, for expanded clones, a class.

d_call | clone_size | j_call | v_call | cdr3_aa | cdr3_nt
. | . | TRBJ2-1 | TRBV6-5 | CASSLTGNEQFF | TGTGCCAGCAGCCTAACAGGGAATGAGCAGTTCTTC
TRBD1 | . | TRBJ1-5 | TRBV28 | CASSPSDRGIYNQPQHF | TGTGCCAGCAGTCCGTCCGACAGGGGGATTTACAATCAGCCCCAGCATTTT
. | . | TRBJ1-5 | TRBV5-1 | CASSTTGSGQPQHF | TGCGCCAGCAGCACTACAGGGTCTGGCCAGCCCCAGCATTTT
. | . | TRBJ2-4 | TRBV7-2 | CASSLKPLWSGAKNIQYF | TGTGCCAGCAGCTTAAAACCCCTCTGGTCGGGGGCCAAAAACATTCAGTACTTC
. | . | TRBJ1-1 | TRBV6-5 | CASRPGGTSIGAFF | TGTGCCAGCAGGCCCGGGGGGACCTCGATTGGGGCTTTCTTT
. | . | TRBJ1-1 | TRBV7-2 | CASSVTGRRTEAFF | TGTGCCAGCAGTGTGACAGGAAGGAGGACTGAAGCTTTCTTT
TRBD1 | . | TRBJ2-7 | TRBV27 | CASSLTGDLYEQYF | TGTGCCAGCAGCTTAACAGGGGACCTATACGAGCAGTACTTC
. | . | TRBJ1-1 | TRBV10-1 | CASSENGGKRAFF | TGCGCCAGCAGTGAGAACGGGGGGAAGAGAGCTTTCTTT
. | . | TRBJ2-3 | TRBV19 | CASSGRQLTDTQYF | TGTGCCAGTTCGGGCCGACAGCTCACAGATACGCAGTATTTT
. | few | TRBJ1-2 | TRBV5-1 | CASSHGGGNYGYTF | TGCGCCAGCAGCCACGGGGGGGGAAACTATGGCTACACCTTC
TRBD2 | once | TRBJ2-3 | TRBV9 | CASSTGAGGHQDTQYF | TGTGCCAGCAGCACCGGAGCGGGGGGCCATCAAGATACGCAGTATTTT
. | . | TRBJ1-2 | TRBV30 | CAWSRTGYGYTF | TGTGCCTGGAGCCGGACTGGCTATGGCTACACCTTC
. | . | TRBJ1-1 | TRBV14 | CASSQGSVGRGAFF | TGTGCCAGCAGCCAAGGATCGGTAGGGAGAGGAGCTTTCTTT
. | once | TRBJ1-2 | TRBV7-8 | CASSPDKSTSYGYTF | TGTGCCAGCAGCCCGGACAAATCAACGAGCTATGGCTACACCTTC
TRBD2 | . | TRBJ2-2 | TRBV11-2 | CASSSRAGGTGELFF | TGTGCCAGCAGCTCAAGAGCGGGAGGCACCGGGGAGCTGTTTTTT
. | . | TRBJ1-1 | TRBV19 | CASSTYTEAFF | TGTGCCAGTAGTACATACACTGAAGCTTTCTTT
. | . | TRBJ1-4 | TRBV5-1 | CASSPRGATNEKLFF | TGCGCCAGCAGCCCCCGGGGTGCAACTAATGAAAAACTGTTTTTT
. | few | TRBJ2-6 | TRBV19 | CASSIFFSGANVLTF | TGTGCCAGTAGTATCTTTTTCTCTGGGGCCAACGTCCTGACTTTC
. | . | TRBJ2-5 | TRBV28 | CASSRIRGRGETQYF | TGTGCCAGCAGTCGAATCAGGGGGCGGGGGGAGACCCAGTACTTC
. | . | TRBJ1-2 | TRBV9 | CASSVGDSYGYTF | TGTGCCAGCAGCGTAGGAGATTCCTATGGCTACACCTTC
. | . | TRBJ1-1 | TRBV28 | CASAGTMMNTEAFF | TGTGCCAGTGCAGGGACTATGATGAACACTGAAGCTTTCTTT
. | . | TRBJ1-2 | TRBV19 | CASQSQGWDYGYTF | TGTGCCAGTCAATCACAGGGTTGGGACTATGGCTACACCTTC
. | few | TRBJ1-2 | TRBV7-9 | CASSLVTQGWGYTF | TGTGCCAGCAGCTTAGTCACCCAGGGTTGGGGCTACACCTTC
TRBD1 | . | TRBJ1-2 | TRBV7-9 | CASSLGQNYGYTF | TGTGCCAGCAGCCTGGGACAGAACTATGGCTACACCTTC
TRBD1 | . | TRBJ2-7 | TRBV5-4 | CASSLVTGGSYEQYF | TGTGCCAGCAGCTTGGTAACAGGGGGCTCCTACGAGCAGTACTTC
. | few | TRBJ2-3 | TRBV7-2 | CASSLFRGASTDTQYF | TGTGCCAGCAGCCTGTTTCGGGGGGCTTCTACAGATACGCAGTATTTT
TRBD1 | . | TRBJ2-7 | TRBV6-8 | CASRGDRSHEQYF | TGTGCCAGCAGGGGGGACAGGTCCCACGAGCAGTACTTC
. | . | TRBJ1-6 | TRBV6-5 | CASSYRQVNSPLHF | TGTGCCAGCAGTTACAGGCAGGTCAATTCACCCCTCCACTTT
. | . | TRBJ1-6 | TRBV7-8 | CASSSGRGNSPLHF | TGTGCCAGCAGCTCCGGGCGGGGTAATTCACCCCTCCACTTT
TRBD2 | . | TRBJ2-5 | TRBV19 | CASSPGGTLNGETQYF | TGTGCCAGTAGTCCGGGGGGGACACTAAACGGGGAGACCCAGTACTTC
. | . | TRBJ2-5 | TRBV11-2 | CASSGSGGKTQYF | TGTGCCAGCAGCGGTTCCGGGGGTAAGACCCAGTACTTC
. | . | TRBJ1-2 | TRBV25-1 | CASSELGDGYTF | TGTGCCAGCAGTGAATTGGGAGATGGCTACACCTTC
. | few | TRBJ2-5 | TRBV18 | CASSRGGKETQYF | TGTGCCAGCTCAAGAGGTGGTAAAGAGACCCAGTACTTC
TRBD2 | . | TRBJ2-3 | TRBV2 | CASSATGGDTQYF | TGTGCCAGCAGTGCGACGGGGGGTGATACGCAGTATTTT
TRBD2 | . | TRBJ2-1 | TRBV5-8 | CASSLGTSGYNEQFF | TGTGCCAGCAGCTTGGGGACTAGCGGTTACAATGAGCAGTTCTTC
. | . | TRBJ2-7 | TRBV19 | CASSRLASYEQYF | TGTGCCAGTAGCCGGCTAGCATCCTACGAGCAGTACTTC
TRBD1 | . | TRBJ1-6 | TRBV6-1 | CASSVFTGGSFNSPLHF | TGTGCCAGCAGTGTCTTTACAGGGGGCTCCTTTAATTCACCCCTCCACTTT
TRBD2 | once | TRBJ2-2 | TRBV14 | CASSQRASREGLGTGELFF | TGTGCCAGCAGCCAGAGGGCTTCGCGGGAGGGCCTGGGCACCGGGGAGCTGTTTTTT
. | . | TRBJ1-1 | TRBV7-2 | CASSTFSNTEAFF | TGTGCCAGCAGCACATTCTCGAACACTGAAGCTTTCTTT
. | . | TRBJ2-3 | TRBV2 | CASKGGVSTDTQYF | TGTGCCAGTAAAGGGGGGGTCAGCACAGATACGCAGTATTTT
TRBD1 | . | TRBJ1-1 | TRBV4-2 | CASSQINTGGRRTEAFF | TGTGCCAGCAGCCAAATAAATACAGGGGGCCGTCGTACTGAAGCTTTCTTT
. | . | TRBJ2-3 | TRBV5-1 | CASSDGLRGITDTQYF | TGCGCCAGCAGCGATGGATTGCGGGGCATCACAGATACGCAGTATTTT
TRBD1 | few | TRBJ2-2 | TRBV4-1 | CASSWSGQGFIATGELFF | TGCGCCAGCAGCTGGTCGGGACAGGGGTTTATAGCGACCGGGGAGCTGTTTTTT